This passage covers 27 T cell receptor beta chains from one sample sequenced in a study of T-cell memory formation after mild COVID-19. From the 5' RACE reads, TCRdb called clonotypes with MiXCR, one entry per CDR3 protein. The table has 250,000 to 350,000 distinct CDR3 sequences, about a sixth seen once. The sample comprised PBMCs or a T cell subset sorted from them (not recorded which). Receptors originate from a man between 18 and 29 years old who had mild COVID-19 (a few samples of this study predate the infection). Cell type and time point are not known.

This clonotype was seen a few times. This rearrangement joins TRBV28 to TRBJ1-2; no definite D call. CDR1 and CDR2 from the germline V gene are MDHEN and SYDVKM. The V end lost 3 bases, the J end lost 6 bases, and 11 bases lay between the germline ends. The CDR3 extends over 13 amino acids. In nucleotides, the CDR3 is TGTGCCAGCAGTTTGTACCCCAAAGATGGCTACACCTTC. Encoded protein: CASSLYPKDGYTF.

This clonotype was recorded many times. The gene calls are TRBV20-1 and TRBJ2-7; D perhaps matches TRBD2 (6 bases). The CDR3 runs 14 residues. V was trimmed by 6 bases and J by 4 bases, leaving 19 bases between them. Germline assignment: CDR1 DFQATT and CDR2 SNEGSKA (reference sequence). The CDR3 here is CSARGRDSKYEQYV. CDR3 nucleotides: TGCAGTGCCCGGGGCCGGGACTCCAAGTACGAGCAGTACGTC.

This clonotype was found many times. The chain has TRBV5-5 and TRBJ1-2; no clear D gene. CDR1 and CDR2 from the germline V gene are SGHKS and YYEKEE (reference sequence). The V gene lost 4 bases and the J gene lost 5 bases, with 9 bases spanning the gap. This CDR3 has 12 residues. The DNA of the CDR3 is TGTGCCAGCAGCCCTTCGTATTATGGCTACACCTTC. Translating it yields CASSPSYYGYTF.

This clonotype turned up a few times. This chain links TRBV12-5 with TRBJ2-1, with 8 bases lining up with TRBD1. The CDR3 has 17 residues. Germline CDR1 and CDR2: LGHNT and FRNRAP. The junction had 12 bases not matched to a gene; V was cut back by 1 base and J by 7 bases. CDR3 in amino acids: CASGLAIGQGAINEQFF. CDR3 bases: TGTGCTAGTGGTTTGGCGATAGGTCAGGGGGCTATTAATGAGCAGTTCTTC.

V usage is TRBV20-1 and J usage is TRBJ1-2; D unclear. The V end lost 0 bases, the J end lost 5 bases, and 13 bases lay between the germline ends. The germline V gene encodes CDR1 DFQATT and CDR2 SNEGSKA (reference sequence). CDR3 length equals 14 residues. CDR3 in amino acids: CSARDRQIIYGYTF. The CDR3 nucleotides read TGCAGTGCTAGAGATCGGCAGATCATATATGGCTACACCTTC.

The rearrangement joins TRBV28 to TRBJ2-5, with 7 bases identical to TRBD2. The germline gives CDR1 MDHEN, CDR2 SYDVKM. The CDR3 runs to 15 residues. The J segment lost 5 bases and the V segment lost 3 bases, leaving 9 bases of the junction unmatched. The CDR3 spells CASSLSSGGTETQYF. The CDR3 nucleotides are TGTGCCAGCAGTTTGTCTAGCGGCGGGACGGAGACCCAGTACTTC.

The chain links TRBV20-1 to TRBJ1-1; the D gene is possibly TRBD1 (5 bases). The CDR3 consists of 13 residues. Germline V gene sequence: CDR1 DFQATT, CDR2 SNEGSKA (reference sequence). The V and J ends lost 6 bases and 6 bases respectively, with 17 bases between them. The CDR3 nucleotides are TGCAGTGCCCGAACACCGACGGGGGCTGAAGCTTTCTTT. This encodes CSARTPTGAEAFF.

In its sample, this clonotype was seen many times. The CDR3 loop is CASSLRVAGGAFQETQYF. DNA of the CDR3: TGTGCCAGCAGTTTAAGGGTAGCGGGGGGCGCCTTCCAAGAGACCCAGTACTTC. J is TRBJ2-5 and V is TRBV28, with TRBD2 identical over 10 bases. Trimming took 2 bases from V and 1 from J; bases not matched to a gene: 10. The CDR3 has 18 residues. Germline CDR1 MDHEN, CDR2 SYDVKM.

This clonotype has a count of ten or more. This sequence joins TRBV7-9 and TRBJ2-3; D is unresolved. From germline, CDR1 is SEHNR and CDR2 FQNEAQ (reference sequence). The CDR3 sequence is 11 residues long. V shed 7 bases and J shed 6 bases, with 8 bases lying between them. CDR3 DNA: TGTGCCAGCACCCCGATTGATACGCAGTATTTT. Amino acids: CASTPIDTQYF.

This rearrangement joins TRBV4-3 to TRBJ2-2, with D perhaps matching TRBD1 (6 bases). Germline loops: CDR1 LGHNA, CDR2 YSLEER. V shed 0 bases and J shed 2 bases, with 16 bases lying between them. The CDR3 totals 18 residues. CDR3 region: CASSQDERTETNTGELFF. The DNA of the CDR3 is TGCGCCAGCAGCCAAGATGAGAGGACAGAGACAAACACCGGGGAGCTGTTTTTT.

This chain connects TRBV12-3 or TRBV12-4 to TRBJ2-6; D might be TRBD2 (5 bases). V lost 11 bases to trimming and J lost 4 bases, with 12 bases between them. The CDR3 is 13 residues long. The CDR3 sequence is CAAAGTGANVLTF. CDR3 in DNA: TGTGCCGCGGCGGGTACCGGGGCCAACGTCCTGACTTTC.

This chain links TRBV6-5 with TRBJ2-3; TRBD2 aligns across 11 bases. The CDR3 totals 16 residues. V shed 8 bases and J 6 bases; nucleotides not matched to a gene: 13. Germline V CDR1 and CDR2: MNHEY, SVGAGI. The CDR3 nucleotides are TGTGCCAGCCGCCGGAGTAGCGGGGGGGCCTCGGATACGCAGTATTTT. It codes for CASRRSSGGASDTQYF.

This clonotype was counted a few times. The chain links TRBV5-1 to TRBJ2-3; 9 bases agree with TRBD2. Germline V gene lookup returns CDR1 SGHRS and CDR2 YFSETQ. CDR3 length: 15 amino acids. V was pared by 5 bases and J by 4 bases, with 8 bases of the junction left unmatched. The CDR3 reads CASSMGTSLPDTQYF. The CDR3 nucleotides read TGCGCCAGCAGTATGGGGACTAGCTTGCCAGATACGCAGTATTTT.

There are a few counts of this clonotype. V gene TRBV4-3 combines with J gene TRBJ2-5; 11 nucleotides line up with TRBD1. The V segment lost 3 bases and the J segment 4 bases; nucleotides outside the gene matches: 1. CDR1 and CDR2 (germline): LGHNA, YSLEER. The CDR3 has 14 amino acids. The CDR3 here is CASSQGTGGETQYF. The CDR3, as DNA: TGCGCCAGCAGCCAGGGGACAGGGGGAGAGACCCAGTACTTC.

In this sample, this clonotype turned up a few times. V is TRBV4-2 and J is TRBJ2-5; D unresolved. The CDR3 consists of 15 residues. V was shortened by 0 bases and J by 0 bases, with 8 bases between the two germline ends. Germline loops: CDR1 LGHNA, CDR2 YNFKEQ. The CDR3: CASSQDTGYQETQYF. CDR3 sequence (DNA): TGTGCCAGCAGCCAAGATACCGGGTACCAAGAGACCCAGTACTTC.

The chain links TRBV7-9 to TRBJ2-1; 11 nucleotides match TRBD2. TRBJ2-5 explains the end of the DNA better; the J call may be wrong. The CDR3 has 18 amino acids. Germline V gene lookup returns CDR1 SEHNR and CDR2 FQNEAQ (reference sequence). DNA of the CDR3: TGTGCCAGCAGCTCGGGACTAGCGGAGGTAGAACTTATAAGGACCCAGTACTTC. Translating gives CASSSGLAEVELIRTQYF.

Written as DNA, the CDR3 is TGCAGTGCTAGAGGCTCCTACACAGATACGCAGTATTTT. Amino acids: CSARGSYTDTQYF. The chain has TRBV20-1 and TRBJ2-3; D not certain. The CDR3 spans 13 residues. The V gene's germline CDR1 is DFQATT and CDR2 SNEGSKA (reference sequence). V lost 1 base and J lost 2, with 7 bases in between.

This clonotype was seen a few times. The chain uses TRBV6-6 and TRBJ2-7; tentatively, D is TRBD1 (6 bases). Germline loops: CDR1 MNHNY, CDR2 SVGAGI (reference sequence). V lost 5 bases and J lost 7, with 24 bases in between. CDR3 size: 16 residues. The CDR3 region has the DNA TGTGCCAGCAGTACGAACGCCAGGGGCCCTGGGGATGAGCAGTACGTC. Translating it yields CASSTNARGPGDEQYV.

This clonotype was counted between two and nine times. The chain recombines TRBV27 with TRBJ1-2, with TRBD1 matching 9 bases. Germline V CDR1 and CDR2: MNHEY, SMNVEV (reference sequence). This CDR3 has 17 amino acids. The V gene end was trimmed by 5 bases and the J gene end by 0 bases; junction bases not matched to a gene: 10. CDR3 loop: CASSPGTGTLANYGYTF. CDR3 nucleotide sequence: TGTGCCAGCAGTCCCGGGACAGGGACCCTAGCTAACTATGGCTACACCTTC.

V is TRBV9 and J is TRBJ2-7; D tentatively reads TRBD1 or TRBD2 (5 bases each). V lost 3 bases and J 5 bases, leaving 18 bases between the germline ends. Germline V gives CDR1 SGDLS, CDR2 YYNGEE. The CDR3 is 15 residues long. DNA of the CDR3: TGTGCCAGCAGCGCCTCCGGGATAGGGGCCGACGAGCAGTACTTC. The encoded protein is CASSASGIGADEQYF.

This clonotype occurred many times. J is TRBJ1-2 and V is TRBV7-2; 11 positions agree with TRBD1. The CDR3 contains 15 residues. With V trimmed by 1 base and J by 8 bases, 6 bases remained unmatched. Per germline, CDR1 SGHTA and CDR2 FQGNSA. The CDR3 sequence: CASSLGGDRGSGYTF. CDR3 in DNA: TGTGCCAGCAGCTTAGGTGGGGACAGGGGGTCCGGCTACACCTTC. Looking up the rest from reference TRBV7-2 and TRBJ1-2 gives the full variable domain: GAGVSQSPSNKVTEKGKDVELRCDPISGHTALYWYRQSLGQGLEFLIYFQGNSAPDKSGLPSDRFSAERTGGSVSTLTIQRTQQEDSAVYLCASSLGGDRGSGYTFGSGTRLTVV.

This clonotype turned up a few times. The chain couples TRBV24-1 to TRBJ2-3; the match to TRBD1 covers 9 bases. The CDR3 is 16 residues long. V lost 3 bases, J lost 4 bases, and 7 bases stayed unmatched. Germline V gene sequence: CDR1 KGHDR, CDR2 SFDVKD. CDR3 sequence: CATSDTGTGSPDTQYF. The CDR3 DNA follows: TGTGCCACCAGTGATACCGGGACAGGGAGCCCAGATACGCAGTATTTT.

In DNA, the CDR3 is TGTGCCAGCAGTAAGCCCAGACAGAGCAGCTCCTACAATGAGCAGTTCTTC. Its protein product is CASSKPRQSSSYNEQFF. The chain combines TRBV27 with TRBJ2-1, with D maybe TRBD1 (5 bases). The CDR3 runs 17 residues. Germline CDR1 and CDR2: MNHEY and SMNVEV (reference sequence). The V and J ends lost 5 bases and 0 bases respectively, with 17 bases between them.

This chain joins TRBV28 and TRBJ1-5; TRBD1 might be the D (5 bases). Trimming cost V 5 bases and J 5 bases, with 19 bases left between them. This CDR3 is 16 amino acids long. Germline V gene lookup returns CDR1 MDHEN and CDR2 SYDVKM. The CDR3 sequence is CASSLPLTAYHQPQHF. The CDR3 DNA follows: TGTGCCAGCAGTCTCCCCCTGACAGCGTACCATCAGCCCCAGCATTTT.

Written as DNA, the CDR3 is TGCAGCGTTGAAGGGGGGGGCCCCAATCAGCCCCAGCATTTT. Its protein is CSVEGGGPNQPQHF. The rearrangement joins TRBV29-1 to TRBJ1-5; maybe TRBD1 (6 bases). Per germline, CDR1 SQVTM and CDR2 ANQGSEA. The CDR3 length is 14 residues. V lost 1 base and J lost 3, with 10 bases in between. The full variable domain, completed using reference TRBV29-1 and TRBJ1-5, is SAVISQKPSRDICQRGTSLTIQCQVDSQVTMMFWYRQQPGQSLTLIATANQGSEATYESGFVIDKFPISRPNLTFSTLTVSNMSPEDSSIYLCSVEGGGPNQPQHFGDGTRLSIL.

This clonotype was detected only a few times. The CDR3 spells CASNLQGAGTGELFF. The CDR3 DNA is TGCGCCAGCAATCTTCAGGGGGCAGGCACCGGGGAGCTGTTTTTT. The chain has TRBV5-1 and TRBJ2-2; 8 bases align to TRBD1. Germline CDR1 SGHRS, CDR2 YFSETQ. With 6 bases clipped from V and 4 bases from J, the junction kept 8 bases outside the gene matches. The CDR3 extends over 15 amino acids. The whole variable domain, remainder taken from reference TRBV5-1 and TRBJ2-2, is KAGVTQTPRYLIKTRGQQVTLSCSPISGHRSVSWYQQTPGQGLQFLFEYFSETQRNKGNFPGRFSGRQFSNSRSEMNVSTLELGDSALYLCASNLQGAGTGELFFGEGSRLTVL.

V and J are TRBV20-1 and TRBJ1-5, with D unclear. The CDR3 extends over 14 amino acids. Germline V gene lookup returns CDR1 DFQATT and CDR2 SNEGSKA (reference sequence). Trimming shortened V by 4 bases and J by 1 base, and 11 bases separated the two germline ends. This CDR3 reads CSAKDRPSNQPQHF. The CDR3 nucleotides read TGCAGTGCTAAGGATAGGCCCAGCAATCAGCCCCAGCATTTT.